This TCR beta chain was obtained from a study of T cells in localized non-small cell lung cancer. Overall study results and limits: Turning up in adjacent lung were a median about 61 of the top 100 tumor clones. There was higher T cell clonality in uninvolved adjacent lung than in tumor, and it was highest there.

Germline assignment: CDR1 LNHDA and CDR2 SQIVND (reference sequence). The CDR3 runs to 15 residues. V lost 3 bases and J lost 0, with 8 bases in between. This clone was picked up one time. What it recognizes is unknown. Method: immunoSEQ multiplex PCR; TCRdb's copy keeps in-frame clones and lacks some. The sample lists tens of thousands of clones, approximately 81% seen once, with 35% to 45% in the top ten. This sequence was found in a male donor older than 55 with stage II squamous cell lung carcinoma. The specimen comprised peripheral blood, sampled before any cancer treatment. V and J are TRBV19 and TRBJ2-2; no reliable D call. The CDR3 region has the DNA TGTGCCAGTAGTATTGCGGCCGCGAACACCGGGGAGCTGTTTTTT. Amino acid sequence: CASSIAAANTGELFF. Drawing the rest from reference TRBV19 and TRBJ2-2, the complete variable domain is DGGITQSPKYLFRKEGQNVTLSCEQNLNHDAMYWYRQDPGQGLRLIYYSQIVNDFQKGDIAEGYSVSREKKESFPLTVTSAQKNPTAFYLCASSIAAANTGELFFGEGSRLTVL.